Described below is a single T cell receptor (beta chain) sequence and its context. Its target is not known. Profiling relied on immunoSEQ multiplex PCR, and the TCRdb table lists in-frame clones only, not all of them. The sample consists of roughly 72,000 clones, about 85% of them appearing once. The entry originates in a study of T cell responses to AZD1222 COVID-19 vaccine. Study overall: Investigators merged groups given second doses at roughly 4 or roughly 12 weeks. Findings and caveats of the study: With two AZD1222 doses given, Spike-specific TCR breadth and depth both rose. Recipients of AZD1222 seropositive at baseline numbered only 5 to 7.

This CDR3 is built from 14 residues. Germline loops: CDR1 LNHDA, CDR2 SQIVND (reference sequence). Trimming left V 3 bases short and J 6 bases short, with 14 bases between. The sample here was peripheral blood, taken on day 0 of AZD1222 vaccination. The rearrangement joins TRBV19 to TRBJ1-2, with D unclear. This TCR was recovered from an adult in good health. CDR3 in DNA: TGTGCCAGTAGTATCTCGTCGAGGTCGGATGGCTACACCTTC. Encoded protein: CASSISSRSDGYTF. Looking up the rest from reference TRBV19 and TRBJ1-2 gives the full variable domain: DGGITQSPKYLFRKEGQNVTLSCEQNLNHDAMYWYRQDPGQGLRLIYYSQIVNDFQKGDIAEGYSVSREKKESFPLTVTSAQKNPTAFYLCASSISSRSDGYTFGSGTRLTVV.